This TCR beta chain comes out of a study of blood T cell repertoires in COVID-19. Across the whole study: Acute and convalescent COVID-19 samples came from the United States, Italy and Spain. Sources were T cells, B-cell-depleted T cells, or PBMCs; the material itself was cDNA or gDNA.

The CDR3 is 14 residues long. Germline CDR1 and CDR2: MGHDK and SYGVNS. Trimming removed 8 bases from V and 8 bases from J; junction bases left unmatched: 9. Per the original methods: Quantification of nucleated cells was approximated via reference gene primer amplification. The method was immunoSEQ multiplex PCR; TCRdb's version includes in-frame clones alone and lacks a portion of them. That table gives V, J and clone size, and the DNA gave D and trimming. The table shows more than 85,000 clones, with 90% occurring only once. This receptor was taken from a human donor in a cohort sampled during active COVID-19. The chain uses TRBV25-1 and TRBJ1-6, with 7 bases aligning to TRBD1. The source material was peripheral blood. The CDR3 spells CASGQTGSHSPLHF. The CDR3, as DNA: TGTGCCAGCGGTCAGACAGGGTCCCATTCACCCCTCCACTTT.